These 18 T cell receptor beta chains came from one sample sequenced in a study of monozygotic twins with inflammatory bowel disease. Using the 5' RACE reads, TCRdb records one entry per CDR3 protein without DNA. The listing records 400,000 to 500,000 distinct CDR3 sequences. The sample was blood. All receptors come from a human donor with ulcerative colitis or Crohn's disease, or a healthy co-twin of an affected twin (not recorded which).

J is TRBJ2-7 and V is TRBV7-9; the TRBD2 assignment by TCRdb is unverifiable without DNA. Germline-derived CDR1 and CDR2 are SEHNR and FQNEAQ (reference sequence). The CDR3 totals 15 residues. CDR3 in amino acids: CASSPPTGYSYEQYF.

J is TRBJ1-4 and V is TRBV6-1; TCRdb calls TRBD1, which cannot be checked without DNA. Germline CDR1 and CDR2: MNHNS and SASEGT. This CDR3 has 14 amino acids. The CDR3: CASFGRDRNEKLFF.

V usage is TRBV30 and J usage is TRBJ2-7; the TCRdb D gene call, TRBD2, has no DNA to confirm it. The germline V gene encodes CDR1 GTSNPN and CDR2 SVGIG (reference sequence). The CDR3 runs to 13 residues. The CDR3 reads CAWSALANYEQYF. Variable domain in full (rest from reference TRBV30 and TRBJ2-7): SQTIHQWPATLVQPVGSPLSLECTVEGTSNPNLYWYRQAAGRGLQLLFYSVGIGQISSEVPQNLSASRPQDRQFILSSKKLLLSDSGFYLCAWSALANYEQYFGPGTRLTVT.

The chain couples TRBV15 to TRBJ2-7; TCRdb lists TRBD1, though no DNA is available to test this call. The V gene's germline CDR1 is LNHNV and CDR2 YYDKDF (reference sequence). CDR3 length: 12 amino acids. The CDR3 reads CATSTTGAGQYF.

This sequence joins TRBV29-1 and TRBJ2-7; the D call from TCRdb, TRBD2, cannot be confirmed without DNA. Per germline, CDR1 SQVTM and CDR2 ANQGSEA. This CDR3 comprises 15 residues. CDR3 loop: CSVERGGPGLYEQYF.

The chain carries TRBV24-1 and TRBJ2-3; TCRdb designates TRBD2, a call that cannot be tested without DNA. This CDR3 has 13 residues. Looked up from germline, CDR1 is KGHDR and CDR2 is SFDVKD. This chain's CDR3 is CATSDLGLGTQYF.

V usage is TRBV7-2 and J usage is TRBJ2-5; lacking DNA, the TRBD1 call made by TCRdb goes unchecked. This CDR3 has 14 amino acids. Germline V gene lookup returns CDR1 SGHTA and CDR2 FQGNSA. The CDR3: CASSWGQGQETQYF.

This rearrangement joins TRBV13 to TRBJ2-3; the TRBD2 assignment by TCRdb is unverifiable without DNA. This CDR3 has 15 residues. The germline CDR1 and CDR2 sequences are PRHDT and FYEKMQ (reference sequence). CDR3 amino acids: CASRPFSGRADTQYF.

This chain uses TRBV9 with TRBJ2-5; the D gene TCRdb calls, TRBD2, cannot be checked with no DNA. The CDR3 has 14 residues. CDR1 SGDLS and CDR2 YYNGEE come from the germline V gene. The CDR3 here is CASSVGTNQETQYF.

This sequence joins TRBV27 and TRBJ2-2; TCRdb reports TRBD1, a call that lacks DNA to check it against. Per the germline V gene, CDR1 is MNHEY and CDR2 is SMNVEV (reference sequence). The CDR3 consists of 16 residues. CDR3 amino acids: CATMTLGRLNTGELFF.

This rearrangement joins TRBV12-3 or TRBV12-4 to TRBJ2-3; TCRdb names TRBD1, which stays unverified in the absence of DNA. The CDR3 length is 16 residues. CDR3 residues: CASSPRQATSTDTQYF.

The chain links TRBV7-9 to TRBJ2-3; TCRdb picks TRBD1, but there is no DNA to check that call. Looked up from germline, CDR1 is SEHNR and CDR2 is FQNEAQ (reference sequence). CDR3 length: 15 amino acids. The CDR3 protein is CASSFRSRGADTQYF.

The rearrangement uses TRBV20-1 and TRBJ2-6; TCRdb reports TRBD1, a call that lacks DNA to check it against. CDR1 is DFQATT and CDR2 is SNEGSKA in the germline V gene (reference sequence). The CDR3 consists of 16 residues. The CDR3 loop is CSVGTGGLSGANVLTF.

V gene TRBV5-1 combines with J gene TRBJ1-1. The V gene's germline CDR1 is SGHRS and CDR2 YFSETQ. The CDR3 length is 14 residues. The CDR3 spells CASSLSPKDTEAFF.

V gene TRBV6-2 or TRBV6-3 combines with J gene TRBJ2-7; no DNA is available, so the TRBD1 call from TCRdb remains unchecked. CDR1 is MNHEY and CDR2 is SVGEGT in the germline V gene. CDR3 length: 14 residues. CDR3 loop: CASSQGQAFYEQYF.

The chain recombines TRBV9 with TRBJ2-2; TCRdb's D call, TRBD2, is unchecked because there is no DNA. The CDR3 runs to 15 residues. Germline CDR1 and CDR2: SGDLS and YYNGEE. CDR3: CASSRVASLTGELFF.

CDR3 region: CASSQQPLSSYNSPLHF. The chain carries TRBV4-1 and TRBJ1-6. CDR3 length: 17 amino acids. The germline V gene has CDR1 MGHRA and CDR2 YSYEKL.

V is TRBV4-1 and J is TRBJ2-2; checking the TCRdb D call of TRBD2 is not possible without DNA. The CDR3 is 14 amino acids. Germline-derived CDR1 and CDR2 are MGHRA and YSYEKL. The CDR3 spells CASSQVGEAGELFF.